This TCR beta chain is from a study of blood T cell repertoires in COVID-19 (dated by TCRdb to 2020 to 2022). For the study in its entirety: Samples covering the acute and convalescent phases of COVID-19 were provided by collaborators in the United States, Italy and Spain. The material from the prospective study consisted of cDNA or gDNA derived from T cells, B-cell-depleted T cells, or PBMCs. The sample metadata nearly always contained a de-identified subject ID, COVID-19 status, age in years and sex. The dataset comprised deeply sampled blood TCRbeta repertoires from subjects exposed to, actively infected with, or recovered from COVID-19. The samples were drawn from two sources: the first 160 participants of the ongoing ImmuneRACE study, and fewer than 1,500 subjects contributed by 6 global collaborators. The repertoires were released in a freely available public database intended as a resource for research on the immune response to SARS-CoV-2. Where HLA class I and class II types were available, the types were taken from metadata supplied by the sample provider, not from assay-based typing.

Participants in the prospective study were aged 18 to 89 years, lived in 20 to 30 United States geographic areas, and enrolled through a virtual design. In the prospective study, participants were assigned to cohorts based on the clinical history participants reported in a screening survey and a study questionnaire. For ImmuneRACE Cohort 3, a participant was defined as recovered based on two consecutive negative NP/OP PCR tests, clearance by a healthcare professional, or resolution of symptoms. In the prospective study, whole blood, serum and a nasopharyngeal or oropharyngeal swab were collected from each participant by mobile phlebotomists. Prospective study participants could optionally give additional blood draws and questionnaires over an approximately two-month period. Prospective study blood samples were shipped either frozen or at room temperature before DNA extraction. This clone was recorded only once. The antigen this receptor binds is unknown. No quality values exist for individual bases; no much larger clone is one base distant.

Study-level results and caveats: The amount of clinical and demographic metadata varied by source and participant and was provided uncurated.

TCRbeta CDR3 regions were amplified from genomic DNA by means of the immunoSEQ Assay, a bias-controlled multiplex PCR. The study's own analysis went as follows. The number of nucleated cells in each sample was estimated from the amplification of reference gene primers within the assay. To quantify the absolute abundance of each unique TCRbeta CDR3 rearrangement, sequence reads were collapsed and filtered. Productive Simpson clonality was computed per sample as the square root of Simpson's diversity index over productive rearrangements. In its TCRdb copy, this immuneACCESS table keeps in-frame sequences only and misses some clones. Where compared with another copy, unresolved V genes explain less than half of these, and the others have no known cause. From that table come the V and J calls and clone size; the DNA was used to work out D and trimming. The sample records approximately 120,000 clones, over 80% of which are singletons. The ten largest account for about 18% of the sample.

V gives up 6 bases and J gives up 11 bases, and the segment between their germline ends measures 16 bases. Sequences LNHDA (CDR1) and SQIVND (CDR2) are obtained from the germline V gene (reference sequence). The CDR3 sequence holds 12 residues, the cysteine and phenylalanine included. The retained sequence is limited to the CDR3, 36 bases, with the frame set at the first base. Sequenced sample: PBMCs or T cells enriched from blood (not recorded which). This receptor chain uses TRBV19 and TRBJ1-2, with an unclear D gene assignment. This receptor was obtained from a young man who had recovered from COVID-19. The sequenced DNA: TGTGCCAGTAGCCAACAAACCCCGCAGTACACCTTC. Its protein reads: CASSQQTPQYTF.